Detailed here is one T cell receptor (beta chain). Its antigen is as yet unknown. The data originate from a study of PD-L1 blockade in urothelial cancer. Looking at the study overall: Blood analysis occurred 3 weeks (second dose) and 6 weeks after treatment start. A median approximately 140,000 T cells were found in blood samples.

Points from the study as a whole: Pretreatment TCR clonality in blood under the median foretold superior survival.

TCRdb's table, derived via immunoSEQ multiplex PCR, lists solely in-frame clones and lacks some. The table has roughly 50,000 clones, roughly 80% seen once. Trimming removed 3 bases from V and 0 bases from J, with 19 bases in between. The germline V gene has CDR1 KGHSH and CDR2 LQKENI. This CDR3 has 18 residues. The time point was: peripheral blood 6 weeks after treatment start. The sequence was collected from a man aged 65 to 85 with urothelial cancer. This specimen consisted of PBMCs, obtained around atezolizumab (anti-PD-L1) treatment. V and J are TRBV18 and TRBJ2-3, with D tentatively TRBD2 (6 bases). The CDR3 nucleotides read TGTGCCAGCTCACCGAATAGCGGAGGCCCCACTAGCACAGATACGCAGTATTTT. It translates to CASSPNSGGPTSTDTQYF.